This TCR beta chain was sequenced during a study of CD8 T cells in Susac syndrome. General study findings and limits: The TCR sequencing and HLA analysis in the study involved a relatively small number of individuals, as the study acknowledged.

Germline CDR1 is DFQATT and CDR2 is SNEGSKA (reference sequence). V was clipped by 0 bases and J by 8 bases, with 14 bases between them. The CDR3 has 14 residues. Worth noting for this clonotype: Its antigen is unknown.

From blood CD8+ and CD4+ T cells, the TCR beta chain was sequenced. Negative isolation yielded the CD8+ and CD4+ T cells, while FACS enriched the TEMRA cells. Random hexamers primed reverse transcription of about 0.45 to 1 ug RNA. With immunoSEQ multiplex PCR, TCR beta CDR3 was amplified across 54 Vbeta and 13 Jbeta. TCRdb reanalysed the immunoSEQ multiplex PCR reads using MiXCR and keeps one entry per CDR3 protein. The data show 150,000 to 190,000 distinct CDR3 sequences, roughly 94% seen once. The J gene is TRBJ2-1, the V gene TRBV20-1, with D perhaps assigned TRBD1 or TRBD2 (5 bases each). Sequencing was done on a sample of CD8+ T cells from PBMCs. The sequence was obtained from a human donor with multiple sclerosis. CDR3 amino acids: CSARDRQLGDEQFF. The CDR3 DNA sequence: TGCAGTGCTAGAGATCGACAGTTGGGGGATGAGCAGTTCTTC.